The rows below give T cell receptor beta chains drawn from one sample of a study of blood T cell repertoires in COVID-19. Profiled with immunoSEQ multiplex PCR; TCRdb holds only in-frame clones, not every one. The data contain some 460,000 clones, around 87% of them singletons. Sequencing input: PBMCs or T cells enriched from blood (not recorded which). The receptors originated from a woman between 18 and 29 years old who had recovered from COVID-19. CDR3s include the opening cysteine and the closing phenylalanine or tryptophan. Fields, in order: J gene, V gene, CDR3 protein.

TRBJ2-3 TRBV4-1 CASSQVGREAGLDTQYF
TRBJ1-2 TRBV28 CASSATGVNIYGYTF
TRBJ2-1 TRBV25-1 CASSEPTGTEQFF
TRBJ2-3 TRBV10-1 CASSGTANTDTQYF
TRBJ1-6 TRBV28 CASSLKSGLSPLHF
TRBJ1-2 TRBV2 CASSSQGYGYTF
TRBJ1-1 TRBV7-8 CASSSGGRTEAFF
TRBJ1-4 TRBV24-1 CATSDLRGLSGGRNEKLFF
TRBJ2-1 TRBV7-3 CASSLTTRGNEQFF
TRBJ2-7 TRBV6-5 CASRTSGGAYEQYF
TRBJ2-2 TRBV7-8 CASSLFLQQDSTGELFF
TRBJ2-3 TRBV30 CAWSVGLTDTQYF
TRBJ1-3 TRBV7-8 CASSLLAGGSGNTIYF
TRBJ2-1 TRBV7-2 CASSFTSGGHNEQFF
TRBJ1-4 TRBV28 CASSPSGTGGEKLFF
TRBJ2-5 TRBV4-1 CASSPGLAQETQYF
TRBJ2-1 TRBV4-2 CASSQTQGENEQFF
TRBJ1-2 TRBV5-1 CASSLPGGSGSANYGYTF
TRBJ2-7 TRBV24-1 CATSDHGDRVYEQYF
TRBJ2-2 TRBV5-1 CASSFRQFANTGELFF
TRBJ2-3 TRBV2 CASRSQSRDTQYF
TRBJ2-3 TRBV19 CASSPGTGLYTDTQYF
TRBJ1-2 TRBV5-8 CASSFPQGSNYGYTF
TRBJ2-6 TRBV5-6 CASSSTGSPGGANVLTF
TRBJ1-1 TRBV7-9 CASLLSGGDTEAFF